This TCR beta chain was captured by sequencing in a study of blood T cell repertoires in COVID-19. Study in general: T cells, B-cell-depleted T cells, or PBMCs supplied cDNA or gDNA.

The V and J ends lost 3 bases and 3 bases respectively, with 18 bases between them. The CDR3 consists of 17 residues. As processed by the authors: By means of reference gene primer amplification, nucleated cell counts were estimated. Profiling relied on immunoSEQ multiplex PCR, and the TCRdb table lists in-frame clones only, not all of them. The DNA was the basis for D and trimming; V, J and clone size are from that table. This sample has around 97,000 clones, with 70% to 90% found just once. J is TRBJ2-1 and V is TRBV23-1, with D possibly being TRBD1 (6 bases). TRBV23-1 is an ORF, with its function uncertain. Sequenced sample: peripheral blood. This TCR derives from a human donor in a cohort sampled during active COVID-19. Written as DNA, the CDR3 is TGCGCCAGCAGTCACATGAGGGGGTTACCAATCTACAATGAGCAGTTCTTC. Its protein product is CASSHMRGLPIYNEQFF.